The TCR beta chain described here comes from a study of shared clonotypes between healthy human individuals. CD45RO-negative CD8 cells positively selected for CCR7 made up the naive population, which excluded terminally differentiated effector memory CD45RA+ cells. Donors had no recently reported acute infections or vaccinations and were HIV-negative. Every donor, a Caucasian adult, lived in Nashville, Tennessee. Several immunoSEQ plates held equal portions of the genomic DNA taken from each subset. Sequenced by immunoSEQ multiplex PCR; TCRdb stores in-frame clones only, minus some. The table shows about 2.2 million clones, with just under 95% occurring only once. This CDR3 region has 15 residues. CDR1 and CDR2 from the germline V gene are SGHTS and YDEGEE. V lost 4 bases to trimming and J lost 0 bases, with 11 bases between them.

The sequence came from a man between 18 and 35 years old in good health. Some clones in this sample may be carry-over from other donors' samples. V is TRBV5-8 and J is TRBJ1-3; a possible D gene is TRBD1 (6 bases). The sample taken for sequencing was naive CD8+ T cells from PBMCs. CDR3 in DNA: TGTGCCAGCAGCCCCCTGACAGGCTCTGGAAACACCATATATTTT. It codes for CASSPLTGSGNTIYF.